This T cell receptor (beta chain) came from a study of cytomegalovirus exposure and HLA in healthy donors. Comments on this clone: As yet, its antigen is unknown.

This CDR3 comprises 13 residues. Germline-derived CDR1 and CDR2 are ENHRY and SYGVKD. The study, taken as a whole, reports: Researchers catalogued about 150 TCR beta chains as cytomegalovirus-associated. Researchers reported in a later analysis that common viral pathogens appeared linked to several top clusters. Later analysis indicated greater clonal expansion among HLA-associated TCR beta chains than among equally common other chains.

The PCR had 60 Vbeta and 13 Jbeta primers. Some clones are missing from TCRdb's copy, which holds only in-frame ones; the method was immunoSEQ multiplex PCR. The top ten hold 7% of the sample, which has about 140,000 clones, 60% to 75% seen once. The sequenced sample consisted of PBMCs. This sequence was found in a young man in good health and CMV-seronegative. V gene TRBV10-3 combines with J gene TRBJ2-5; D is undetermined. The J call is uncertain, as TRBJ2-7 better fits the DNA end. The CDR3 sequence: CATREASSYEQYF. In DNA, the CDR3 is TGTGCCACCCGCGAGGCCAGCTCCTACGAGCAGTACTTC.